These T cell receptor beta chains were read from a single sample in a study of shared clonotypes between healthy human individuals. Measured with immunoSEQ multiplex PCR; TCRdb has only the in-frame clones, and not every one. The sample comprises about 2,500,000 clones, around nine tenths of which are singletons, and over 0.12% rests with the top ten. The sequenced sample consisted of naive CD4+ T cells sorted from blood. The receptors stem from a man aged 18 to 30 in good health. Each CDR3 is given with its conserved first and last residue. A D gene is named only where the DNA matches it firmly. Size is stated for part of the rows, as once, few or many counts, or as a class when the clone is expanded.

J,D,size,V,DNA,CDR3
TRBJ1-6,-,-,TRBV7-9,TGTGCCAGCAGCTTATCCCCCGCCAGGGGAGGCAATTCACCCCTCCACTTT,CASSLSPARGGNSPLHF
TRBJ1-3,-,-,TRBV5-1,TGCGCCAGCAGCTATGGCATGTCTGGAAACACCATATATTTT,CASSYGMSGNTIYF
TRBJ1-1,-,once,TRBV5-1,TGCGCCAGCAGCTCGGCCTGGGCCAACCTGAACACTGAAGCTTTCTTT,CASSSAWANLNTEAFF
TRBJ2-7,-,-,TRBV9,TGTGCCAGCAGCGTGGGGACTGGAGTCTACGAGCAGTACTTC,CASSVGTGVYEQYF
TRBJ2-7,TRBD1,-,TRBV10-1,TGCGCCAGCAGTGATAGGGACAGCTACGAGCAGTACTTC,CASSDRDSYEQYF
TRBJ2-7,TRBD2,-,TRBV28,TGTGCCAGCAGTTTATTAGCGGGTATGGGCGAGCAGTACTTC,CASSLLAGMGEQYF
TRBJ2-7,TRBD2,-,TRBV18,TGTGCCAGCTCACCACGTCTAGCGGGAGACTACGAGCAGTACTTC,CASSPRLAGDYEQYF
TRBJ1-2,TRBD1,-,TRBV2,TGTGCCAGCAGCGCTACAGGGGTTCGTGGCTACACCTTC,CASSATGVRGYTF
TRBJ2-7,-,-,TRBV13,TGTGCCAGCAGCTTAGGTTATGGGCAGGGTTCGCTCGAGCAGTACTTC,CASSLGYGQGSLEQYF
TRBJ1-1,-,-,TRBV7-3,TGTGCCAGCAGACTTCAGGAGAACACTGAAGCTTTCTTT,CASRLQENTEAFF
TRBJ2-3,-,-,TRBV10-1,TGCGCCAGCAGTCATAGGGGGGATACGCAGTATTTT,CASSHRGDTQYF
TRBJ1-4,TRBD1,-,TRBV5-1,TGCGCAAGCCGGGACAGGGAGGAAAAACTGTTTTTT,CASRDREEKLFF
TRBJ2-6,-,-,TRBV19,TGTGCCAGTAGTACAGGGCGTTCTGGGGCCAACGTCCTGACTTTC,CASSTGRSGANVLTF
TRBJ1-1,TRBD1,-,TRBV29-1,TGCAGCGTTGTTGGAGGACAGGGGAACACTGAAGCTTTCTTT,CSVVGGQGNTEAFF
TRBJ1-3,TRBD1,-,TRBV18,TGTGCCAGCTCACCTCCGGGACAGAGGGACACCATATATTTT,CASSPPGQRDTIYF
TRBJ2-2,-,-,TRBV28,TGTGCCAGCAGGGAGGGGGGCGCGGGCACCGGGGAGCTGTTTTTT,CASREGGAGTGELFF
TRBJ2-2,TRBD1,-,TRBV9,TGTGCCAGCAGCGTAGTGGCAGGGGGCAACACCGGGGAGCTGTTTTTT,CASSVVAGGNTGELFF
TRBJ2-2,-,-,TRBV2,TGTGCCAGCAGTGGGAGCAGGAACACCGGGGAGCTGTTTTTT,CASSGSRNTGELFF
TRBJ2-2,-,once,TRBV10-3,TGTGCCATCAGGGCGGTCACCGGGGAGCTGTTTTTT,CAIRAVTGELFF
TRBJ1-5,-,-,TRBV5-6,TGTGCCAGCAGCTTGGGGCAGTCCGGGCAGCCCCAGCATTTT,CASSLGQSGQPQHF
TRBJ1-6,TRBD1,-,TRBV28,TGTGCCAGCAGTCCAGGACAGGATAATTCACCCCTCCACTTT,CASSPGQDNSPLHF
TRBJ2-7,TRBD1,-,TRBV11-2,TGTGCCAGCAGCTGGGGACAGGGTCCCTACGAGCAGTACTTC,CASSWGQGPYEQYF
TRBJ2-1,TRBD1,-,TRBV19,TGTGCCAGTCAGGGACAGGGTTACAATGAGCAGTTCTTC,CASQGQGYNEQFF
TRBJ1-5,-,-,TRBV10-2,TGCGCCAGCAGTGAGGGACTCGCGGTGCAGCCCCAGCATTTT,CASSEGLAVQPQHF
TRBJ1-1,TRBD1,few,TRBV5-1,TGCGCCAGCAGCCGCCCTACAGGGGGAAGAACTGAAGCTTTCTTT,CASSRPTGGRTEAFF
TRBJ2-7,TRBD2,-,TRBV7-2,TGTGCCAGCAGCTTGACTAGCCAGAGCTCCTACGAGCAGTACTTC,CASSLTSQSSYEQYF
TRBJ2-7,-,-,TRBV28,TGTGCCAGCAGTCTCGGACAGCCCCAGTACTTC,CASSLGQPQYF
TRBJ1-1,TRBD1,-,TRBV5-8,TGTGCCAGCAGCTTGGCCCTCAGGGGGACCACTGAAGCTTTCTTT,CASSLALRGTTEAFF
TRBJ1-1,-,-,TRBV18,TGTGCCAGCTCACTAAAGGAGGTTGGGACGAACACTGAAGCTTTCTTT,CASSLKEVGTNTEAFF
TRBJ2-5,-,-,TRBV5-6,TGTGCCAGCAGTCAGCGAAGGGGGTACCAAGAGACCCAGTACTTC,CASSQRRGYQETQYF
TRBJ1-2,-,-,TRBV28,TGTGCCAGCAGTTTATGGGTAGACGGGGCAGATGGCTACACCTTC,CASSLWVDGADGYTF
TRBJ1-6,-,-,TRBV5-4,TGTGCCAGCAGCTTGCCGACGGCGAATTCACCCCTCCACTTT,CASSLPTANSPLHF
TRBJ2-2,-,-,TRBV25-1,TGTGCCAGCAGCTCCCAAGGGAACACCGGGGAGCTGTTTTTT,CASSSQGNTGELFF
TRBJ2-1,TRBD2,-,TRBV5-4,TGTGCCAGCACCCTGGATCAAGGACTAGCGGACTACAATGAGCAGTTCTTC,CASTLDQGLADYNEQFF
TRBJ2-3,-,-,TRBV5-1,TGCGCCAGCAGCTGGGGCCGGGGTCCCGCAGATACGCAGTATTTT,CASSWGRGPADTQYF
TRBJ1-1,-,-,TRBV7-2,TGTGCCAGCAGCTTAGCCTTGGGGACAAAAGAAGCTTTCTTT,CASSLALGTKEAFF
TRBJ2-3,TRBD2,once,TRBV4-1,TGCGCCAGCAGCCAAGCCTCCGGGGGAGGGTACACAGATACGCAGTATTTT,CASSQASGGGYTDTQYF
TRBJ2-3,TRBD1,-,TRBV10-2,TGCGCCAGCAGTGAGCTCTACAGGGGCAACGCGCAGTATTTT,CASSELYRGNAQYF
TRBJ1-2,-,-,TRBV28,TGTGCCAGCTCTCCTACGGGGGCGAACTATGGCTACACCTTC,CASSPTGANYGYTF
TRBJ2-7,-,-,TRBV6-6,TGTGCCAGCAGTAACCCGGGGCCTCCCTCCTTC,CASSNPGPPSF
TRBJ2-3,-,-,TRBV5-4,TGTGCCAGCAGCCTAAGACTCGACGGGAACACAGATACGCAGTATTTT,CASSLRLDGNTDTQYF
TRBJ1-5,-,few,TRBV21-1,TGTGCCAGCAGCATCGGCCCTGGCCCGGAGCCCCAGCATTTT,CASSIGPGPEPQHF
TRBJ2-7,-,-,TRBV28,TGTGCCAGCAGCTTCCTTTCCGGGAGCTCCTACGAGCAGTACTTC,CASSFLSGSSYEQYF
TRBJ2-7,-,-,TRBV7-2,TGTGCCAGCAGCTTAGGGACAATGACCTACGAGCAGTACTTC,CASSLGTMTYEQYF
TRBJ2-2,-,-,TRBV9,TGTGCCAGCAGCGTAGCAAAGGGAGCGGGTACGAACACCGGGGAGCTGTTTTTT,CASSVAKGAGTNTGELFF
TRBJ1-2,TRBD1,-,TRBV6-6,TGTGCCAGCAGCCGGGACAGGGGAAGGGAGGATGGCTACACCTTC,CASSRDRGREDGYTF
TRBJ1-2,TRBD1,-,TRBV19,TGTGCCAGTAGTAAAACAGGGGGTGAAGGCTACACCTTC,CASSKTGGEGYTF
TRBJ2-3,-,-,TRBV18,TGTGCCAGCTCACCACAGGGGAAAGCTGATACGCAGTATTTT,CASSPQGKADTQYF
TRBJ2-1,TRBD2,-,TRBV7-2,TGTGCCAGCAGCCTAGTATTCCGACTAGCGGGAGGGCCTTCGCAGTTCTTC,CASSLVFRLAGGPSQFF
TRBJ1-6,-,-,TRBV4-1,TGCGCCAGCAGCCAAGTTGGACCCCCGAGCTCCTATAATTCACCCCTCCACTTT,CASSQVGPPSSYNSPLHF